This T cell receptor beta chain was profiled in a study of OX40 agonist ivuxolimab in advanced cancers. The study, taken as a whole, reports: Doses of 0.1 to 3.0 mg/kg were accompanied by clonal expansion of CD4+ and CD8+ blood T cells by week 6. Antigen specificity was not determined for the expanded peripheral T cells.

Generated by immunoSEQ multiplex PCR, the TCRdb table keeps only in-frame clones and is missing some. This sample has tens of thousands of clones, with roughly 81% found just once. Autoimmune disease history or systemic immunosuppression led to patient exclusion. V was cut by 7 bases and J by 2 bases, with 12 bases left in between. The CDR3 loop spans 13 amino acids. CDR1 LNHDA and CDR2 SQIVND come from the germline V gene (reference sequence). Note on this clone: Antigen unknown.

The sequenced sample was CD4+ or CD8+ T cells sorted from blood, obtained in a trial of the OX40 agonist ivuxolimab. The rearrangement links TRBV19 to TRBJ2-7; either TRBD1 or TRBD2 may supply D (5 bases each). The receptor's source is an adult with an advanced solid tumor such as melanoma, head and neck, liver or kidney cancer. In nucleotides, the CDR3 is TGTGCCAGTATGGGGACGGACCCCTACGAGCAGTACTTC. The encoded protein is CASMGTDPYEQYF.